This T cell receptor (beta chain) was captured in a study of T cells in localized non-small cell lung cancer. This clone was picked up a small number of times. Its antigen is unknown. Other DNA variants within this sample encode the same CDR3. Study-wide results and caveats: In the blood, greater T cell density corresponded to longer overall survival. Across samples, adjacent lung featured a median 57 of the top 100 tumor clones. A single tumor region was sequenced, leaving heterogeneity possible. Clonality of T cells reached its maximum in uninvolved adjacent lung, surpassing tumor.

The CDR3 contains 15 residues. Germline V gene lookup returns CDR1 SGHRS and CDR2 YFSETQ. V shed 2 bases and J shed 5 bases, with 13 bases lying between them. Some clones are missing from TCRdb's copy, which holds only in-frame ones; the method was immunoSEQ multiplex PCR. In the table there are tens of thousands of clones, more than 85% of which are singletons. This TCR was sampled from a female donor with stage II lung adenocarcinoma. Material: PBMCs, obtained before any cancer treatment. The chain recombines TRBV5-1 with TRBJ2-2, with D unresolved. This CDR3 reads CASSLGRATTGELFF. The CDR3 nucleotides read TGCGCCAGCAGCTTAGGTAGGGCAACAACCGGGGAGCTGTTTTTT.